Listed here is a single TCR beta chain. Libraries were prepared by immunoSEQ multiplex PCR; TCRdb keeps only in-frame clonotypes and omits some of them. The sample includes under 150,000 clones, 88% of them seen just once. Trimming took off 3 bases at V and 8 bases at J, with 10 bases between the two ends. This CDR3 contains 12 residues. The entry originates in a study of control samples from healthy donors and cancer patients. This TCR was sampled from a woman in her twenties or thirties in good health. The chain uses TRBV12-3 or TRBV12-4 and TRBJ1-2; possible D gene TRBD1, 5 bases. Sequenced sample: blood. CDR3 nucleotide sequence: TGTGCCAGCAGTTTTGCGGGGCGAGGCTACACCTTC. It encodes CASSFAGRGYTF.